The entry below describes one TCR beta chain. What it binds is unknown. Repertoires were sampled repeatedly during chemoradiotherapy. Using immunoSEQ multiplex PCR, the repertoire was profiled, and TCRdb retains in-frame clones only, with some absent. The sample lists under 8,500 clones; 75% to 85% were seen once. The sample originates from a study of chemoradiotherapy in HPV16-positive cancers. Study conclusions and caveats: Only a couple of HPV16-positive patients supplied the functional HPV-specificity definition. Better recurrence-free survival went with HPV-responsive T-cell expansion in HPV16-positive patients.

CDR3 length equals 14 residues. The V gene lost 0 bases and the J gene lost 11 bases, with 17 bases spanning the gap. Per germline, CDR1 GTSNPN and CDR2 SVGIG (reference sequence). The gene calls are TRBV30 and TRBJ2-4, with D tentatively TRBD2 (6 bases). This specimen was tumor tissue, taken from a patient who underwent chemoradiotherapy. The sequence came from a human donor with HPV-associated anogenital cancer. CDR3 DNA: TGTGCCTGGAGTGTACCCCTAGGGACGGGAGTTCAGTACTTC. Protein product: CAWSVPLGTGVQYF. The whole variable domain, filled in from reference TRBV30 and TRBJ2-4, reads SQTIHQWPATLVQPVGSPLSLECTVEGTSNPNLYWYRQAAGRGLQLLFYSVGIGQISSEVPQNLSASRPQDRQFILSSKKLLLSDSGFYLCAWSVPLGTGVQYFGAGTRLSVL.